This record looks at one T cell receptor (beta chain) sequence and its context. Its antigen remains unknown. CDR1 is LGHNA and CDR2 is YSLEER in the germline V gene. CDR3 length: 16 residues. The V end was cut by 0 bases, the J end by 5 bases, with 16 bases between. TCRbeta library preparation incorporated unique molecular identifiers. TCRdb itself ran the PCR reads through MiXCR, one entry per CDR3 protein. The sample lists just under 350,000 distinct CDR3 sequences; under 20% were seen once. The sample is drawn from a study of T-cell reconstitution after alpha-beta-depleted transplantation in children. Study-level results: Alpha-beta T cells about two months after transplant reportedly derived from several hundred expanded graft clones.

The chain is built from TRBV4-3 and TRBJ2-5; maybe TRBD1 (5 bases). The receptor was derived from a male patient aged 2-10 years who had a stem cell transplant for acute lymphoblastic leukemia, so the T cells may come from the graft donor. The sample here was PBMCs, mostly from graft donor cells, taken 360 days after TCRalphabeta/CD19-depleted stem cell transplant. The CDR3 DNA reads as TGCGCCAGCAGCCAAGATAGGGTCAGGGTAGGGGAGACCCAGTACTTC. Its translation is CASSQDRVRVGETQYF.